This T cell receptor (beta chain) was sequenced during a study of T cells after posttransplantation cyclophosphamide. Profiled with immunoSEQ multiplex PCR; TCRdb holds only in-frame clones, not every one. The sample records 50,000 to 55,000 clones, about 82% being singletons. The CDR3 has 16 residues. V was clipped by 4 bases and J by 4 bases, with 20 bases between them. Per germline, CDR1 SGHDT and CDR2 YYEEEE. The gene calls are TRBV5-6 and TRBJ1-1, with D unclear. The material sequenced was PBMCs. The receptor was isolated from a man younger than 40 with a blood cancer, CMV-positive, and with a related stem cell donor. CDR3 DNA sequence: TGTGCCAGCAGCGCCGTCCCGGGTGGAGGCACCACTGAAGCTTTCTTT. Protein: CASSAVPGGGTTEAFF.